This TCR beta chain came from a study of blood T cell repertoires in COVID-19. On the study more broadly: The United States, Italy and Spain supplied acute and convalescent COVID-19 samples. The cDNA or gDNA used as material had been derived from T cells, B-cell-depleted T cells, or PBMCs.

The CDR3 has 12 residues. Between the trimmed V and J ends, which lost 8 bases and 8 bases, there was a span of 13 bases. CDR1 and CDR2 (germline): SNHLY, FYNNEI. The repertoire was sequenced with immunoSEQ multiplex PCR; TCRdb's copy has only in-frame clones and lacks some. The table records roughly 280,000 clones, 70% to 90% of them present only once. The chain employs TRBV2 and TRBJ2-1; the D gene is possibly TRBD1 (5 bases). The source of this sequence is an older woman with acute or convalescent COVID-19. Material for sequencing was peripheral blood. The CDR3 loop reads CASARQSDEQFF. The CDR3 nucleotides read TGTGCCAGCGCCAGACAGTCCGATGAGCAGTTCTTC.